The T cell receptor (beta chain) described here comes from a study of blood T cell repertoires in COVID-19. Study overall: Sites across the United States, Italy and Spain contributed samples from acute and convalescent COVID-19.

Profiling relied on immunoSEQ multiplex PCR, and the TCRdb table lists in-frame clones only, not all of them. The table lists 45,000 to 50,000 clones, 77% of them singletons. The CDR3 consists of 14 residues. CDR1 and CDR2 from the germline V gene are MNHNY and SVGAGI (reference sequence). The V segment lost 6 bases and the J segment 9 bases; nucleotides outside the gene matches: 7. This chain links TRBV6-6 with TRBJ2-1; 11 bases are a match to TRBD2. The receptor was isolated from a human donor with active or convalescent COVID-19. The donor label of this sample is uncertain. The sequenced material came from peripheral blood. CDR3 sequence reads: CASSLAGGPGEQFF. CDR3 DNA sequence: TGTGCCAGCAGCTTAGCGGGAGGGCCAGGTGAGCAGTTCTTC.